This is a list of T cell receptor beta chains from one sample in a study of Graves' ophthalmopathy and Graves' hyperthyroidism. From the multiplex PCR reads, TCRdb called clonotypes with MiXCR, one entry per CDR3 protein. The sample includes a few hundred thousand distinct CDR3 sequences, roughly a sixth seen only once; the top ten take 2.4%. The sample was peripheral blood. These receptors came from an adult woman with stable Graves' hyperthyroidism. CDR3s include the opening cysteine and the closing phenylalanine or tryptophan. A D gene is named only where the DNA matches it firmly. The listing skips clone size in some rows; elsewhere it reads once, few, many or a size class.

d_call clone_size j_call v_call cdr3_aa cdr3_nt
- many TRBJ2-7 TRBV6-1 CASREAGIYEQYF TGTGCCAGCAGGGAGGCAGGGATCTACGAGCAGTACTTC
TRBD2 many TRBJ2-2 TRBV12-3/TRBV12-4 CASSFLTSGSGELFF TGTGCCAGCAGTTTCTTGACTAGCGGCTCCGGGGAGCTGTTTTTT
TRBD1 many TRBJ1-1 TRBV7-3 CASSSQGQGGTEAFF TGTGCCAGCAGTTCGCAGGGACAGGGGGGAACTGAAGCTTTCTTT
TRBD1 many TRBJ2-7 TRBV20-1 CSASLQGAFEQYF TGCAGTGCTAGTCTACAGGGGGCGTTTGAGCAGTACTTC
- many TRBJ1-2 TRBV7-9 CASSLGRDTYGYTF TGTGCCAGCAGCTTAGGTAGGGACACCTATGGCTACACCTTC
- many TRBJ2-4 TRBV18 CASSPGQAKNIQYF TGTGCCAGCTCACCCGGACAGGCCAAAAACATTCAGTACTTC
TRBD1 many TRBJ2-7 TRBV6-5 CASSTDRAFSYEQYF TGTGCCAGCAGTACCGACAGGGCGTTTTCCTACGAGCAGTACTTC
- many TRBJ2-5 TRBV18 CASSPEWQETQYF TGTGCCAGCTCACCAGAGTGGCAAGAGACCCAGTACTTC
- many TRBJ2-7 TRBV28 CARTGNYEQYF TGTGCCAGGACAGGAAACTACGAGCAGTACTTC
TRBD1 - TRBJ1-6 TRBV19 CASTARRDSPSPLHF TGTGCCAGTACCGCCCGCCGGGACAGCCCTTCACCCCTCCACTTT
- many TRBJ2-3 TRBV12-5 CASSEGTDTQYF TGTGCTAGCTCAGAAGGCACAGATACGCAGTATTTT
- few TRBJ1-5 TRBV4-2 CASSQEAGEFQPQHF TGTGCCAGCAGCCAAGAAGCCGGGGAGTTTCAGCCCCAGCATTTT
TRBD1 many TRBJ2-7 TRBV25-1 CASSRTGDLSYEQYF TGTGCCAGCAGTCGGACAGGAGACCTCTCCTACGAGCAGTACTTC
- many TRBJ2-7 TRBV20-1 CSVPGREDFEQYF TGCAGTGTCCCCGGCAGAGAGGATTTTGAGCAGTACTTC
TRBD1 - TRBJ2-3 TRBV18 CASSPTRTGGASTDTQYF TGTGCCAGCTCACCCACAAGGACAGGGGGTGCTAGCACAGATACGCAGTATTTT
TRBD2 - TRBJ2-3 TRBV12-3/TRBV12-4 CASSLREGTDTQYF TGTGCCAGCAGTTTACGGGAGGGCACAGATACGCAGTATTTT
TRBD1 many TRBJ2-7 TRBV11-1 CASSSRDRVAEQYF TGTGCCAGCAGCTCCCGGGACAGGGTTGCCGAGCAGTACTTC
- - TRBJ2-5 TRBV4-3 CASSQKRGASETQYF TGCGCCAGCAGCCAGAAGAGGGGCGCTTCGGAGACCCAGTACTTC
TRBD1 - TRBJ1-2 TRBV4-1 CASSPTGTGNTYTF TGCGCCAGCAGCCCCACCGGGACAGGGAATACCTACACCTTC
- - TRBJ1-2 TRBV15 CATSRSQGRWGYTF TGTGCCACCAGCAGAAGCCAGGGGCGCTGGGGCTACACCTTC
- - TRBJ1-6 TRBV12-3/TRBV12-4 CASSGQNSPLHF TGTGCCAGCAGCGGACAGAATTCACCCCTCCACTTT
TRBD2 many TRBJ2-2 TRBV19 CASSLRGLAPGELFF TGTGCCAGTAGCCTAAGGGGACTAGCCCCCGGGGAGCTGTTTTTT
- - TRBJ2-7 TRBV7-9 CASSLWDASYEQYF TGTGCCAGCAGCTTATGGGACGCCTCCTACGAGCAGTACTTC
TRBD1 many TRBJ1-2 TRBV11-1 CASSRPGTGFGYTF TGTGCCAGCAGCCGTCCCGGGACAGGGTTTGGCTACACCTTC
- few TRBJ2-5 TRBV28 CASETGKETQYF TGTGCCAGCGAAACTGGGAAAGAGACCCAGTACTTC
TRBD1 many TRBJ1-2 TRBV11-2 CASSLGQGNYGYTF TGTGCCAGCAGCCTGGGACAGGGCAACTATGGCTACACCTTC
- many TRBJ1-3 TRBV19 CASTPGFSGNTIYF TGTGCCAGTACTCCAGGGTTCTCTGGAAACACCATATATTTT
TRBD1 many TRBJ2-7 TRBV12-3/TRBV12-4 CASSAQGGEQYF TGTGCCAGCAGTGCACAGGGGGGCGAGCAGTACTTC
- many TRBJ1-1 TRBV20-1 CSALQRDTEAFF TGCAGTGCGTTACAACGGGACACTGAAGCTTTCTTT
- many TRBJ2-7 TRBV5-1 CASTGPSYEQYF TGCGCCAGCACTGGACCCTCCTACGAGCAGTACTTC
- many TRBJ1-1 TRBV20-1 CSARFGLDTEAFF TGCAGTGCTAGATTCGGTTTAGACACTGAAGCTTTCTTT
TRBD1 - TRBJ2-7 TRBV28 CASSFFRTGAYEQYF TGTGCCAGCAGTTTTTTTAGGACAGGGGCCTACGAGCAGTACTTC
TRBD1 many TRBJ2-7 TRBV24-1 CATSDSDRAAQYF TGTGCCACCAGTGATTCTGACAGGGCAGCACAGTACTTC
- many TRBJ1-1 TRBV14 CASSLVPNTEAFF TGTGCCAGCAGCCTCGTCCCGAACACTGAAGCTTTCTTT
TRBD1 many TRBJ1-2 TRBV4-1 CASSQDWGEGAGGYTF TGCGCCAGCAGCCAAGATTGGGGTGAGGGGGCGGGGGGCTACACCTTC
TRBD1 many TRBJ2-4 TRBV4-1 CASSQDRTWDRVSAKNIQYF TGCGCCAGCAGCCAAGATAGGACGTGGGACAGGGTTTCCGCCAAAAACATTCAGTACTTC
TRBD2 many TRBJ2-5 TRBV20-1 CSARDSRGVGGQETQYF TGCAGTGCTAGAGATTCGCGGGGAGTGGGAGGGCAAGAGACCCAGTACTTC
- many TRBJ2-7 TRBV7-2 CASSRDSTTNYEQYF TGTGCCAGCAGCCGAGACTCGACTACGAACTACGAGCAGTACTTC
- - TRBJ1-2 TRBV29-1 CSVDFDRNYGYTF TGCAGCGTTGACTTCGACAGGAACTATGGCTACACCTTC
TRBD2 - TRBJ2-7 TRBV4-1 CASSQDTSGSFDEQYF TGCGCCAGCAGCCAAGATACTAGCGGGAGTTTTGACGAGCAGTACTTC